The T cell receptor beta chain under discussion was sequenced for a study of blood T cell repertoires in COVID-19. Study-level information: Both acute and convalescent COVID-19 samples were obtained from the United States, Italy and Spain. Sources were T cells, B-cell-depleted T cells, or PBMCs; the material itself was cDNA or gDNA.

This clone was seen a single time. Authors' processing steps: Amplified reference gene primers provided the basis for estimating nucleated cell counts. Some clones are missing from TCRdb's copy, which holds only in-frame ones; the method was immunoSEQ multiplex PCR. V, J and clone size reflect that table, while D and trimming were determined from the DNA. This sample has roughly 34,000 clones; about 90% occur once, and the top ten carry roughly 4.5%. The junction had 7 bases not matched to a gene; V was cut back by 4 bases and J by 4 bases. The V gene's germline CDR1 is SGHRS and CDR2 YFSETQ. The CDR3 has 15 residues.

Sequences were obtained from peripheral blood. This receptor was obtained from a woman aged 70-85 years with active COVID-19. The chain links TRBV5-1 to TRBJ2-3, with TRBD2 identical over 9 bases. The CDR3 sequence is CASSRAGGQPDTQYF. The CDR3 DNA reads TGCGCCAGCAGCCGGGCGGGGGGGCAACCAGATACGCAGTATTTT.